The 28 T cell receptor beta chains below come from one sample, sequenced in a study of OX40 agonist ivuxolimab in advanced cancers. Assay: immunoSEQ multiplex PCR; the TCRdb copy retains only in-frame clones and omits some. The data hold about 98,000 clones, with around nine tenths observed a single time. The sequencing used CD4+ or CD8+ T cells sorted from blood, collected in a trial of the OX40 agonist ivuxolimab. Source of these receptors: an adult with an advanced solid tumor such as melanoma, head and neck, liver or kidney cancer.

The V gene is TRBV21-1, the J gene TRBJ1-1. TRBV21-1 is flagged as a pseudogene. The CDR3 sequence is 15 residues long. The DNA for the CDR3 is TGTGCCAGCAGCAACCCCGACCCGCGGAACACTGAAGCTTTCTTT. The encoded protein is CASSNPDPRNTEAFF.

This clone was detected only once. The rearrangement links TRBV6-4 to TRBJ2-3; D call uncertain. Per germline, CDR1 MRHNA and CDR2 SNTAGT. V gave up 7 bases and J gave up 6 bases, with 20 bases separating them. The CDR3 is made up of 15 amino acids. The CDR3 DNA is TGTGCCAGCATGAGTATGGACGCAGGACGGGATACGCAGTATTTT. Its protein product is CASMSMDAGRDTQYF.

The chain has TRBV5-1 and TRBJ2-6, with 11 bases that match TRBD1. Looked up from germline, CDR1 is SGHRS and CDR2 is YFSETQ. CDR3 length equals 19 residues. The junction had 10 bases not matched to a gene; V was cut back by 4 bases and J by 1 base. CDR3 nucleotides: TGCGCCAGCAGCCCGACGACCGGGACAGGGGGTTCTGGGGCCAACGTCCTGACTTTC. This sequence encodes CASSPTTGTGGSGANVLTF.

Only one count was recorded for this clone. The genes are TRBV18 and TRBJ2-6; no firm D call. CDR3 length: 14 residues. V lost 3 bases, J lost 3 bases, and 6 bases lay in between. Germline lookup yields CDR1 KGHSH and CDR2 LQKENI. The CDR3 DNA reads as TGTGCCAGCTCACCGGGTCTTGGGGCCAACGTCCTGACTTTC. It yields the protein CASSPGLGANVLTF.

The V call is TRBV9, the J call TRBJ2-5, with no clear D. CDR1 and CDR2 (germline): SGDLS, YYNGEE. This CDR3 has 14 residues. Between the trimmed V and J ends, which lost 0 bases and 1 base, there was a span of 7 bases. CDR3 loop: CASSVGTTQETQYF. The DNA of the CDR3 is TGTGCCAGCAGCGTAGGGACGACCCAAGAGACCCAGTACTTC.

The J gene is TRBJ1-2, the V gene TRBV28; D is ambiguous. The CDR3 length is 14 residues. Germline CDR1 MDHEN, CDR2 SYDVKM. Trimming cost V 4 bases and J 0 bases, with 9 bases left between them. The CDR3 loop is CASSSSQANYGYTF. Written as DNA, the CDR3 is TGTGCCAGCAGTTCGTCACAAGCTAACTATGGCTACACCTTC.

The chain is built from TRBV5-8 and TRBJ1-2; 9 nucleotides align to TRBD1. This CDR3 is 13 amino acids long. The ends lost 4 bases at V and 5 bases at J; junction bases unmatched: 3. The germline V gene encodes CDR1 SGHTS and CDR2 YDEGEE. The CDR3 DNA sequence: TGTGCCAGCAGCCGGACAGGGGTTTATGGCTACACCTTC. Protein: CASSRTGVYGYTF.

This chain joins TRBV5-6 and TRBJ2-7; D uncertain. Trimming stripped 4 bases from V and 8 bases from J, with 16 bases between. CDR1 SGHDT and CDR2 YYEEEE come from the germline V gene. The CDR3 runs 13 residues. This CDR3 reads CASSTADGYQQYF. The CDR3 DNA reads TGTGCCAGCAGCACTGCGGACGGTTACCAGCAGTACTTC. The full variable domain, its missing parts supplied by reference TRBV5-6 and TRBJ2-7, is DAGVTQSPTHLIKTRGQQVTLRCSPKSGHDTVSWYQQALGQGPQFIFQYYEEEERQRGNFPDRFSGHQFPNYSSELNVNALLLGDSALYLCASSTADGYQQYFGPGTRLTVT.

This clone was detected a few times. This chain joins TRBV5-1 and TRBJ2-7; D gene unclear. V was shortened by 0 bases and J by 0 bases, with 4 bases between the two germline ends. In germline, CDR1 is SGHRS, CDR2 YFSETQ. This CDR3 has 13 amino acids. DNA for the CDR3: TGCGCCAGCAGCTTGGTCAGCTCCTACGAGCAGTACTTC. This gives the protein CASSLVSSYEQYF.

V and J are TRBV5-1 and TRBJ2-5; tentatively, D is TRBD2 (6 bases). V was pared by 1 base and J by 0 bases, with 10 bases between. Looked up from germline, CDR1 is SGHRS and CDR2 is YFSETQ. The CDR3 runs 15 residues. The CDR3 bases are TGCGCCAGCAGCTTGTTGGGGGACTACCAAGAGACCCAGTACTTC. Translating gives CASSLLGDYQETQYF.

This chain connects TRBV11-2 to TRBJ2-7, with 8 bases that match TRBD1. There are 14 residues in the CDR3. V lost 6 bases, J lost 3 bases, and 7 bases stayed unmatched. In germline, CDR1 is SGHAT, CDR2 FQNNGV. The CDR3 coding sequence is TGTGCCAGCAGAAAGGGCGGACAGGGCTACGAGCAGTACTTC. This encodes CASRKGGQGYEQYF.

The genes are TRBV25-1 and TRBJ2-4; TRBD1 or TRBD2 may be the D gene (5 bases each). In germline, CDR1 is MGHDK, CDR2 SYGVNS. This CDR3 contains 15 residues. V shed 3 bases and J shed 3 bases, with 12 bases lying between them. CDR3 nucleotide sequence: TGTGCCAGCAGTGATTCAGGGACCGGCAAAAACATTCAGTACTTC. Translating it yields CASSDSGTGKNIQYF.

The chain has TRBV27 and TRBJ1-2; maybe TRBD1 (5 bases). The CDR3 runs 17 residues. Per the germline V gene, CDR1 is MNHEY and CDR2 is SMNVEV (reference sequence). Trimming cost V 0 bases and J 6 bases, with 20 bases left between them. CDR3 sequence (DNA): TGTGCCAGCAGTTTATCGCCCGCCGGGGCCACCGCCCATGGCTACACCTTC. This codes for CASSLSPAGATAHGYTF.

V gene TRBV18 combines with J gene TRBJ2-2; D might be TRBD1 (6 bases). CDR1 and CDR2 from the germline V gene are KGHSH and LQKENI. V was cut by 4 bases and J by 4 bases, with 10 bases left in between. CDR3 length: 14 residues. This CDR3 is CASSLTTGTGELFF. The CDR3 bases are TGTGCCAGCTCACTAACGACAGGCACCGGGGAGCTGTTTTTT.

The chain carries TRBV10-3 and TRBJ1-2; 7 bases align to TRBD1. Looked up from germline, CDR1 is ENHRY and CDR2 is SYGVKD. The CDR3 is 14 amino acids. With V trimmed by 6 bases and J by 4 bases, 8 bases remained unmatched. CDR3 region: CAIRSNRGAYGYTF. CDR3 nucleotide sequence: TGTGCCATCAGATCGAACAGGGGTGCCTATGGCTACACCTTC.

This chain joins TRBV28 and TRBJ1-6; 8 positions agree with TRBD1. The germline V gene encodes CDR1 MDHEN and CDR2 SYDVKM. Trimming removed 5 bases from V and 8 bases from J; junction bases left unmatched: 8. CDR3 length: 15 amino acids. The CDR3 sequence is CASSPSDRDYSPLHF. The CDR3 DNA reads TGTGCCAGCAGTCCTTCGGACAGGGACTATTCACCCCTCCACTTT.

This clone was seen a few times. CDR3 DNA sequence: TGTGCCAGCCGGGGTAGCAATCAGCCCCAGCATTTT. Translating it yields CASRGSNQPQHF. The chain employs TRBV28 and TRBJ1-5; no clear D gene. V was shortened by 8 bases and J by 0 bases, with 5 bases between the two germline ends. Germline loops: CDR1 MDHEN, CDR2 SYDVKM. There are 12 residues in the CDR3.

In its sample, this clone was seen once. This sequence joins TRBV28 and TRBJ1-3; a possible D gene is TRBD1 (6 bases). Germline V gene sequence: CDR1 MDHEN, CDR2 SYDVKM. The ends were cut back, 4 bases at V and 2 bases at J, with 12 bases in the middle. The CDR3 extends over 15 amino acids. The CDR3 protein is CASSSTGFAGNTIYF. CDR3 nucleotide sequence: TGTGCCAGCAGTTCCACAGGGTTCGCTGGAAACACCATATATTTT. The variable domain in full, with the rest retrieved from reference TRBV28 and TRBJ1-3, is DVKVTQSSRYLVKRTGEKVFLECVQDMDHENMFWYRQDPGLGLRLIYFSYDVKMKEKGDIPEGYSVSREKKERFSLILESASTNQTSMYLCASSSTGFAGNTIYFGEGSWLTVV.

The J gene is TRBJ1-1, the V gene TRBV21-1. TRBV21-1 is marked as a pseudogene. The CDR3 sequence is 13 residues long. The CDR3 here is CASSQTENTEAFF. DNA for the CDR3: TGTGCCAGCAGCCAGACTGAGAACACTGAAGCTTTCTTT.

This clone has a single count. CDR3 sequence: CASREGTLEETQYF. The DNA for the CDR3 is TGTGCCAGCAGGGAGGGGACGCTAGAAGAGACCCAGTACTTC. The V and J genes are TRBV7-3 and TRBJ2-5; possibly TRBD2 for D (6 bases). The germline V and J ends were trimmed by 6 bases and 3 bases, with 14 bases remaining between them. Germline CDR1 is SGHTA and CDR2 is FQGTGA. The CDR3 spans 14 residues.

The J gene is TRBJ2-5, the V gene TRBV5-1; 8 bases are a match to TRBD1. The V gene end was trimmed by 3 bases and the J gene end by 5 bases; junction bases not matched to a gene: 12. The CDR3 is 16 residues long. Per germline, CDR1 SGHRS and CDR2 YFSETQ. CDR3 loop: CASSSGQGGVFETQYF. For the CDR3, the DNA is TGCGCCAGCAGCTCCGGACAGGGAGGAGTATTCGAGACCCAGTACTTC.

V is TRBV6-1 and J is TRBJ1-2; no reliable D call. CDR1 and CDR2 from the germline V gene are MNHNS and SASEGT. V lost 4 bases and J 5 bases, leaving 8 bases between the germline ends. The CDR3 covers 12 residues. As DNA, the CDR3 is TGTGCCAGCAGTGGCACCACGTATGGCTACACCTTC. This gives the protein CASSGTTYGYTF.

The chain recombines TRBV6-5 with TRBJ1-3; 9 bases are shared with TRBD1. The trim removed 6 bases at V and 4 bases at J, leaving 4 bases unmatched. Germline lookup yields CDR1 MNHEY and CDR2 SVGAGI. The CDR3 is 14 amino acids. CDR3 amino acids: CASRRGTGGNTIYF. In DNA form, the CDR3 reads TGTGCCAGCAGGCGTGGGACAGGGGGAAACACCATATATTTT.

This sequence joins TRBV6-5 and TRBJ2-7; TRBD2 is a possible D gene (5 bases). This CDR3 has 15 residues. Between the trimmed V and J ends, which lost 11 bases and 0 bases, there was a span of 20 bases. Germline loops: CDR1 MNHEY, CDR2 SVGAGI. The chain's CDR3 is CASEGVPQSSYEQYF. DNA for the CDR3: TGTGCCTCCGAGGGTGTCCCACAGAGCTCCTACGAGCAGTACTTC.

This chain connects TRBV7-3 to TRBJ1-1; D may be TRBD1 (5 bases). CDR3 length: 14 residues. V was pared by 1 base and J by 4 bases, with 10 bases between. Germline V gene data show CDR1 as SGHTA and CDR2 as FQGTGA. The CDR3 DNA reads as TGTGCCAGCAGCTTAAATCAGGGAGTCACTGAAGCTTTCTTT. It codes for CASSLNQGVTEAFF.

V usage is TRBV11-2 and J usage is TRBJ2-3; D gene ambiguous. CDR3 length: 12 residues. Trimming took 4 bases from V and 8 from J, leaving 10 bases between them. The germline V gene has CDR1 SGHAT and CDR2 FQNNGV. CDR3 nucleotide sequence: TGTGCCAGCAGCTCGCAGCATACTACGCAGTATTTT. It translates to CASSSQHTTQYF.

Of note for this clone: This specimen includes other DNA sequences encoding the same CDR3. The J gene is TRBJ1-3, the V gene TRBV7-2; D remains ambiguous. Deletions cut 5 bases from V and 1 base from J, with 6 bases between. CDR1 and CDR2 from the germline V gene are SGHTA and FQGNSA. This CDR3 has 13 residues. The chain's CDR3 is CASSPGSGNTIYF. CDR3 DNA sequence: TGTGCCAGCAGCCCCGGGTCTGGAAACACCATATATTTT.

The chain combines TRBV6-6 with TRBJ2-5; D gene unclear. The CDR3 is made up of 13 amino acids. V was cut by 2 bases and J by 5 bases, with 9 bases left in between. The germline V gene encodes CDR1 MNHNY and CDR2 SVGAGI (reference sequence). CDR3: CASSYRRGETQYF. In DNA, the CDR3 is TGTGCCAGCAGTTACCGACGTGGGGAGACCCAGTACTTC.